The source of this T cell receptor beta chain is a study of control samples from healthy donors and cancer patients. Produced via immunoSEQ multiplex PCR; TCRdb's table is partial and in-frame only. This sample carries under 300,000 clones, roughly 82% of them seen once, and the ten largest clones take 13%. The CDR3 spans 14 residues. V was trimmed by 4 bases and J by 1 base, leaving 11 bases between them. Germline V gives CDR1 MNHEY, CDR2 SMNVEV (reference sequence). This TCR came from a woman aged 60-75 years with lung cancer. Sequencing input: PBMCs. This rearrangement joins TRBV27 to TRBJ2-7, with D hard to call. The CDR3 is CASSSGPMSYEQYF. The DNA for the CDR3 is TGTGCCAGCAGTTCAGGACCGATGTCCTACGAGCAGTACTTC.